The 20 T cell receptor beta chains given below trace back to one sample, sequenced in a study of blood T cell repertoires in COVID-19. Assay: immunoSEQ multiplex PCR; the TCRdb copy retains only in-frame clones and omits some. Of some 350,000 clones in the sample, more than 75% were seen once. Sequences were obtained from PBMCs or T cells enriched from blood (not recorded which). These receptors were collected from a woman in her 30s who had recovered from COVID-19.

Concerning this clone: This sample includes further DNA sequences coding for the same CDR3. V gene TRBV27 combines with J gene TRBJ1-6, with D maybe TRBD1 (6 bases). This CDR3 spans 16 amino acids. CDR1 is MNHEY and CDR2 is SMNVEV in the germline V gene (reference sequence). Trimming removed 0 bases at V and 0 bases at J, with 6 bases between. The CDR3 region is CASSLSGGSYNSPLHF. The CDR3 coding sequence is TGTGCCAGCAGTTTATCAGGGGGCTCCTATAATTCACCCCTCCACTTT.

This clone was found once. The gene calls are TRBV19 and TRBJ1-2; 10 nucleotides line up with TRBD1. Germline V CDR1 and CDR2: LNHDA, SQIVND (reference sequence). There are 15 residues in the CDR3. J gave up 2 bases and V 5 bases, and 5 bases lay outside the gene matches. The DNA for the CDR3 is TGTGCCAGTAGTGGGGACAGGGGTCAGAACTATGGCTACACCTTC. Translation: CASSGDRGQNYGYTF.

V and J are TRBV18 and TRBJ2-7; D might be TRBD1 (6 bases). V lost 3 bases and J lost 0, with 12 bases in between. The CDR3 extends over 15 amino acids. CDR1 is KGHSH and CDR2 is LQKENI in the germline V gene. The chain's CDR3 is CASSPVGQSSYEQYF. The CDR3 DNA reads TGTGCCAGCTCACCGGTCGGACAGAGCTCCTACGAGCAGTACTTC.

Here the CDR3 DNA reads TGCGCCAGCAGCCAAGCTCCGATAGGCGGATCGTGGAACACTGAAGCTTTCTTT. Translated: CASSQAPIGGSWNTEAFF. The chain combines TRBV4-3 with TRBJ1-1; D remains ambiguous. The CDR3 spans 18 residues. Trimming pared 1 base from V and 1 base from J, leaving 19 bases between. Germline V gives CDR1 LGHNA, CDR2 YSLEER.

The V and J genes are TRBV7-9 and TRBJ2-1; D might be TRBD2 (5 bases). Germline V lookup: CDR1 SEHNR, CDR2 FQNEAQ (reference sequence). The CDR3 spans 13 residues. Trimming removed 1 base from V and 8 bases from J, with 9 bases in between. CDR3 protein: CASSLGAVDEQFF. CDR3 nucleotides: TGTGCCAGCAGCTTAGGAGCGGTCGATGAGCAGTTCTTC.

The chain couples TRBV6-4 to TRBJ1-2; 8 positions agree with TRBD1. Germline V lookup: CDR1 MRHNA, CDR2 SNTAGT. The junction had 12 bases not matched to a gene; V was cut back by 6 bases and J by 3 bases. The CDR3 spans 16 residues. As DNA, the CDR3 is TGTGCCAGCAGCCCCAGCCCCGACAGGGGATACTATGGCTACACCTTC. This translates into CASSPSPDRGYYGYTF.

The CDR3, as DNA: TGTGCCAGCAGCGTAGATCGGTGGAGCTCCTACAATGAGCAGTTCTTC. Its translation is CASSVDRWSSYNEQFF. The genes are TRBV9 and TRBJ2-1; D is uncertain. The CDR3 totals 16 residues. The ends were cut back, 0 bases at V and 0 bases at J, with 10 bases in the middle. CDR1 and CDR2 from the germline V gene are SGDLS and YYNGEE.

The chain is built from TRBV3-1 (or the pseudogene TRBV3-2) and TRBJ1-6; possible D gene TRBD1, 6 bases. The germline CDR1 and CDR2 sequences are LGHDT and YNNKEL (reference sequence). This CDR3 is 15 amino acids long. Trimming removed 4 bases from V and 8 bases from J, with 15 bases in between. The CDR3 protein is CASSRHQGSDSPLHF. Here the CDR3 DNA reads TGTGCCAGCAGCCGGCACCAGGGGAGCGATTCACCCCTCCACTTT.

In this sample, this clone turned up a few times. The chain has TRBV4-1 and TRBJ2-7; D is unclear. Germline assignment: CDR1 MGHRA and CDR2 YSYEKL. Trimming shortened V by 0 bases and J by 5 bases, and 14 bases separated the two germline ends. The CDR3 loop spans 15 amino acids. Here the CDR3 DNA reads TGCGCCAGCAGCCAAGAAGCTAGGTCTTTGAACGAGCAGTACTTC. Amino acid sequence: CASSQEARSLNEQYF.

The J gene is TRBJ2-7, the V gene TRBV5-1; D gene unclear. CDR1 is SGHRS and CDR2 is YFSETQ in the germline V gene. CDR3 length equals 13 residues. The germline V and J ends were trimmed by 1 base and 3 bases, with 8 bases remaining between them. CDR3 DNA sequence: TGCGCCAGCAGCTTGAATAGCTACTACGAGCAGTACTTC. This translates into CASSLNSYYEQYF.

The V gene is TRBV5-1, the J gene TRBJ1-1; the D is unclear. V was cut by 2 bases and J by 11 bases, with 16 bases left in between. This CDR3 has 13 residues. CDR1 SGHRS and CDR2 YFSETQ come from the germline V gene. CDR3 sequence reads: CASSFRGSAGAFF. The DNA of the CDR3 is TGCGCCAGCAGCTTTCGGGGTTCAGCGGGGGCTTTCTTT.

The genes are TRBV28 and TRBJ2-7, with 13 bases fitting TRBD2. CDR3 length: 17 residues. Trimming cost V 3 bases and J 2 bases; bases outside gene matches: 7. Germline CDR1 and CDR2: MDHEN and SYDVKM. This chain's CDR3 is CASSFNGLAGDTYEQYF. Here the CDR3 DNA reads TGTGCCAGCAGTTTTAATGGACTAGCGGGGGATACCTACGAGCAGTACTTC.

The chain uses TRBV29-1 and TRBJ1-4; weak D call: TRBD1 (5 bases). V lost 7 bases, J lost 1 base, and 16 bases lay in between. This CDR3 is built from 15 residues. Germline CDR1 reads SQVTM; CDR2 reads ANQGSEA. The CDR3 region is CSASLRGGTNEKLFF. The CDR3 nucleotides read TGCAGCGCGTCGTTGAGGGGAGGAACTAATGAAAAACTGTTTTTT.

The V gene is TRBV19, the J gene TRBJ1-4; 8 nucleotides align to TRBD1. The CDR3 contains 14 residues. Trimming cost V 6 bases and J 8 bases; bases outside gene matches: 8. Germline values: CDR1 LNHDA, CDR2 SQIVND (reference sequence). CDR3 sequence (DNA): TGTGCCAGTAGCTTGGACAGGGTGAGCGAAAAACTGTTTTTT. Its protein product is CASSLDRVSEKLFF.

The V and J genes are TRBV2 and TRBJ1-5; 9 bases match TRBD1. Looked up from germline, CDR1 is SNHLY and CDR2 is FYNNEI. Trimming removed 6 bases from V and 6 bases from J; junction bases left unmatched: 9. This CDR3 has 15 residues. Here the CDR3 reads CASRANRGQGQPQHF. In nucleotides, the CDR3 is TGTGCCAGCAGAGCTAACAGGGGGCAGGGTCAGCCCCAGCATTTT.

V and J are TRBV30 and TRBJ1-4; 10 positions match TRBD1. With V trimmed by 2 bases and J by 8 bases, 5 bases remained unmatched. Per the germline V gene, CDR1 is GTSNPN and CDR2 is SVGIG (reference sequence). The CDR3 extends over 14 amino acids. DNA of the CDR3: TGTGCCTGGAGTATCGGACAGGGGGGGGAAAAACTGTTTTTT. Translation: CAWSIGQGGEKLFF.

A single count supports this clone. This chain connects TRBV6-6 to TRBJ1-5; perhaps TRBD1 as D (5 bases). The germline V and J ends were trimmed by 8 bases and 4 bases, with 15 bases remaining between them. CDR3 length: 14 amino acids. Germline CDR1 and CDR2: MNHNY and SVGAGI (reference sequence). The CDR3 spells CASEVRGRNQPQHF. As DNA, the CDR3 is TGTGCCAGCGAGGTTAGGGGTCGGAATCAGCCCCAGCATTTT.

This chain connects TRBV9 to TRBJ2-1, with D perhaps TRBD2 (6 bases). The CDR3 has 15 residues. Trimming removed 1 base from V and 4 bases from J, with 12 bases in between. CDR1 and CDR2 (germline): SGDLS, YYNGEE. As DNA, the CDR3 is TGTGCCAGCAGCGTATACGACGGACTATACAATGAGCAGTTCTTC. This codes for CASSVYDGLYNEQFF.

The V gene is TRBV11-2, the J gene TRBJ2-1, with D possibly TRBD2 on 5 matching bases. The CDR3 extends over 17 amino acids. In germline, CDR1 is SGHAT, CDR2 FQNNGV. Trimming stripped 0 bases from V and 7 bases from J, with 19 bases between. The CDR3 nucleotides are TGTGCCAGCAGCTTAGACGGACGGGTGGCAGGAGGTAATGAGCAGTTCTTC. Residues: CASSLDGRVAGGNEQFF.

The chain joins TRBV29-1 to TRBJ1-5, with D possibly TRBD1 on 5 matching bases. The CDR3 consists of 15 residues. Germline CDR1 reads SQVTM; CDR2 reads ANQGSEA. Deletions cut 7 bases from V and 6 bases from J, with 22 bases between. The CDR3 protein is CSASVLGEGSQPQHF. CDR3 nucleotides: TGCAGCGCCTCTGTTTTAGGGGAGGGCAGTCAGCCCCAGCATTTT.